This T cell receptor beta chain was captured by sequencing in a study of T cell responses to AZD1222 COVID-19 vaccine. Libraries were prepared by immunoSEQ multiplex PCR; TCRdb keeps only in-frame clonotypes and omits some of them. Here the sample spans some 87,000 clones, 90% to 95% being singletons. On this clone itself: Its cognate antigen is unknown.

Broader study findings: Dominant at 160-218 and 743-854, vaccine-associated CD4 TCRs also spanned spike. Samples come after the peak T cell response, not at day 14. Just a handful of AZD1222 recipients were seropositive at baseline. Among the donors, most were white British and more were female, and clonal diversity was possibly underestimated.

The sequence was obtained from an adult in good health. Material: peripheral blood, obtained on day 0 of MenACWY control vaccination.

In nucleotides, the CDR3 is TGTGCCAGCAGGCGACAGCTCCAAGAGACCCAGTACTTC. It encodes CASRRQLQETQYF. The chain uses TRBV2 and TRBJ2-5, with D perhaps TRBD1 (5 bases). Germline values: CDR1 SNHLY, CDR2 FYNNEI. The CDR3 runs to 13 residues. V lost 6 bases and J lost 1, with 9 bases in between.